This passage covers 27 T cell receptor beta chains from one sample sequenced in a study of shared clonotypes between healthy human individuals. Libraries were prepared by immunoSEQ multiplex PCR; TCRdb keeps only in-frame clonotypes and omits some of them. The data contain about 470,000 clones, more than 75% of them singletons. Sequenced input: PBMCs. The source of these receptors is a woman in her thirties or forties in good health. Some clones in this sample may be carry-over from other donors' samples.

The chain is built from TRBV5-1 and TRBJ1-2; D not resolved. This CDR3 is built from 14 residues. Germline values: CDR1 SGHRS, CDR2 YFSETQ. V lost 0 bases and J 4 bases, leaving 10 bases between the germline ends. CDR3 in amino acids: CASSLEADAYGYTF. CDR3 coding DNA: TGCGCCAGCAGCTTGGAGGCAGATGCCTATGGCTACACCTTC.

With respect to this clone: Mismatch with germline at one junction end may stem from a read error. This sequence joins TRBV2 and TRBJ1-2, with D possibly TRBD1 on 6 matching bases. Germline V gene sequence: CDR1 SNHLY, CDR2 FYNNEI. The CDR3 runs 12 residues. The CDR3 sequence is CASSEIVRGCAF. The CDR3 DNA reads as TGTGCCAGCAGTGAAATCGTCAGGGGATGTGCCTTC.

This chain uses TRBV19 with TRBJ2-5, with 10 bases that match TRBD2. From germline, CDR1 is LNHDA and CDR2 SQIVND (reference sequence). This CDR3 spans 14 amino acids. The trim removed 3 bases at V and 11 bases at J, leaving 9 bases unmatched. The CDR3 region has the DNA TGTGCCAGTAGTATCACTAGCGGGGTCGGAGGGCAGTACTTC. Translation: CASSITSGVGGQYF.

This clone was recorded a few times. The chain has TRBV6-1 and TRBJ2-7; D ambiguous. Trimming cost V 6 bases and J 4 bases, with 16 bases left between them. Germline values: CDR1 MNHNS, CDR2 SASEGT. The CDR3 sequence is 14 residues long. CDR3 bases: TGTGCCAGCAGCTTAACCCTTGGGCATTACGAGCAGTACTTC. Translated: CASSLTLGHYEQYF.

About this clone: This likely came from a read error, as a far larger clone is one base away. The identical CDR3 is also encoded by other nucleotide sequences in the sample. This chain connects TRBV6-5 to TRBJ1-5; D is perhaps TRBD1 (5 bases). V was cut by 2 bases and J by 7 bases, with 12 bases left in between. There are 14 residues in the CDR3. Germline V gene sequence: CDR1 MNHEY, CDR2 SVGAGI. CDR3 nucleotide sequence: TGTGCCAGCAGTTACGGGACGGAGAACCAGCCCCAGCATTTT. Encoded protein: CASSYGTENQPQHF.

The rearrangement uses TRBV5-4 and TRBJ2-7; 12 nucleotides line up with TRBD2. The CDR3 contains 15 residues. Germline V gene data show CDR1 as SGHNT and CDR2 as YYREEE (reference sequence). The trim removed 4 bases at V and 0 bases at J, leaving 2 bases unmatched. CDR3 sequence: CASSKTSGSSYEQYF. In nucleotides, the CDR3 is TGTGCCAGCAGCAAGACTAGCGGGAGCTCCTACGAGCAGTACTTC.

The chain is built from TRBV30 and TRBJ1-3, with D tentatively TRBD1 (6 bases). Looked up from germline, CDR1 is GTSNPN and CDR2 is SVGIG (reference sequence). V lost 1 base to trimming and J lost 0 bases, with 16 bases between them. The length of the CDR3 is 17 residues. The CDR3 nucleotides are TGTGCCTGGAGTGGGGGGGGCACCCTCCTCTCTGGAAACACCATATATTTT. Protein product: CAWSGGGTLLSGNTIYF.

This clone has only a few counts. The rearrangement links TRBV6-1 to TRBJ1-1; D is possibly TRBD1 (5 bases). Trimming stripped 0 bases from V and 0 bases from J, with 8 bases between. The CDR3 sequence is 15 residues long. Germline CDR1 reads MNHNS; CDR2 reads SASEGT. The CDR3 sequence is CASSEAAGVNTEAFF. Here the CDR3 DNA reads TGTGCCAGCAGTGAAGCTGCGGGGGTGAACACTGAAGCTTTCTTT.

J is TRBJ2-1 and V is TRBV28; 10 bases align to TRBD2. Germline-derived CDR1 and CDR2 are MDHEN and SYDVKM. V was pared by 6 bases and J by 0 bases, with 8 bases of the junction left unmatched. This CDR3 has 17 amino acids. The CDR3 spells CASSQGLATSSYNEQFF. The CDR3 DNA reads as TGTGCCAGCAGCCAGGGACTAGCGACGAGCTCCTACAATGAGCAGTTCTTC.

The rearrangement uses TRBV2 and TRBJ1-5; D remains unclear. Germline values: CDR1 SNHLY, CDR2 FYNNEI. The CDR3 has 15 amino acids. Trimming took off 2 bases at V and 7 bases at J, with 15 bases between the two ends. CDR3: CASSEFGLRGQPQHF. The DNA of the CDR3 is TGTGCCAGCAGTGAATTTGGCCTCCGAGGGCAGCCCCAGCATTTT.

This chain links TRBV29-1 with TRBJ1-2; 7 bases map to TRBD1. V shed 6 bases and J 2 bases; nucleotides not matched to a gene: 6. CDR1 and CDR2 from the germline V gene are SQVTM and ANQGSEA. There are 13 residues in the CDR3. CDR3 in amino acids: CSVLLGGNYGYTF. For the CDR3, the DNA is TGCAGCGTCCTTCTAGGGGGCAACTATGGCTACACCTTC.

The chain joins TRBV6-6 to TRBJ1-1; D not resolved. The germline CDR1 and CDR2 sequences are MNHNY and SVGAGI (reference sequence). The CDR3 is 13 residues long. The V gene lost 6 bases and the J gene lost 5 bases, with 13 bases spanning the gap. This chain's CDR3 is CASSPTGRTEAFF. The CDR3 region has the DNA TGTGCCAGCAGCCCTACGGGGAGGACTGAAGCTTTCTTT.

Details on this clone: Just one base apart from a much larger clone, this may be a read error. The chain couples TRBV30 to TRBJ2-2, with TRBD2 as a possible D gene (6 bases). Trimming removed 0 bases from V and 4 bases from J, with 12 bases in between. The germline V gene has CDR1 GTSNPN and CDR2 SVGIG (reference sequence). The CDR3 length is 15 residues. This chain's CDR3 is CAWSVREKGTGELFF. DNA for the CDR3: TGTGCCTGGAGTGTACGGGAGAAGGGCACCGGGGAGCTGTTTTTT.

For the CDR3, the DNA is TGTGCCAGCAGTGACCCCTCCGGGACAGGGGGCTACGAGCAGTACTTC. This codes for CASSDPSGTGGYEQYF. The gene calls are TRBV25-1 and TRBJ2-7; 11 bases fit TRBD1. The CDR3 has 16 amino acids. CDR1 MGHDK and CDR2 SYGVNS come from the germline V gene. The junction had 7 bases not matched to a gene; V was cut back by 3 bases and J by 3 bases.

The V and J genes are TRBV7-2 and TRBJ2-3, with no clear D. CDR1 and CDR2 (germline): SGHTA, FQGNSA. V was pared by 4 bases and J by 0 bases, with 8 bases between. The CDR3 totals 14 residues. CDR3 residues: CASSWTASTDTQYF. In DNA form, the CDR3 reads TGTGCCAGCAGCTGGACCGCTAGCACAGATACGCAGTATTTT.

This clone appeared a single time. This chain joins TRBV6-5 and TRBJ2-7, with a possible D match to TRBD1 (6 bases). Trimming cost V 5 bases and J 5 bases, with 19 bases left between them. Germline V gene data show CDR1 as MNHEY and CDR2 as SVGAGI. CDR3 length: 15 amino acids. As DNA, the CDR3 is TGTGCCAGCAGTCCCCCGGGACAAGCAATCCACGAGCAGTACTTC. This gives the protein CASSPPGQAIHEQYF.

V gene TRBV7-9 combines with J gene TRBJ1-1, with 8 bases fitting TRBD1. The CDR3 consists of 15 residues. From germline, CDR1 is SEHNR and CDR2 FQNEAQ (reference sequence). V lost 3 bases and J lost 4; bases outside the gene matches: 7. This CDR3 reads CASSLGRTGITEAFF. DNA of the CDR3: TGTGCCAGCAGCTTGGGCCGGACAGGGATCACTGAAGCTTTCTTT. Full variable domain (rest looked up from reference TRBV7-9 and TRBJ1-1): DTGVSQNPRHKITKRGQNVTFRCDPISEHNRLYWYRQTLGQGPEFLTYFQNEAQLEKSRLLSDRFSAERPKGSFSTLEIQRTEQGDSAMYLCASSLGRTGITEAFFGQGTRLTVV.

The chain joins TRBV27 to TRBJ2-7, with 9 bases matching TRBD2. Germline-derived CDR1 and CDR2 are MNHEY and SMNVEV (reference sequence). The CDR3 totals 13 residues. V trimming: 6 bases; J trimming: 4 bases; junction bases outside the gene matches: 4. CDR3 sequence (DNA): TGTGCCAGCAGGGGCAGCGGGAGGTACGAGCAGTACTTC. This sequence encodes CASRGSGRYEQYF.

The V gene is TRBV6-5, the J gene TRBJ2-5, with D uncertain. The germline V gene encodes CDR1 MNHEY and CDR2 SVGAGI. This CDR3 is 13 amino acids long. V lost 2 bases and J lost 2, with 6 bases in between. CDR3 sequence reads: CASSYRIQETQYF. The CDR3 nucleotides read TGTGCCAGCAGTTACAGAATTCAAGAGACCCAGTACTTC.

V and J are TRBV7-8 and TRBJ2-7; D call uncertain. The CDR3 contains 13 residues. Trimming removed 4 bases from V and 7 bases from J, with 14 bases in between. CDR1 and CDR2 (germline): SGHVS, FQNEAQ. The CDR3 reads CASSSSFGVEQYF. In DNA form, the CDR3 reads TGTGCCAGCAGCTCATCGTTTGGCGTGGAGCAGTACTTC.

V is TRBV28 and J is TRBJ2-5; maybe TRBD2 (7 bases). V was trimmed by 6 bases and J by 9 bases, leaving 17 bases between them. CDR3 length equals 13 residues. Germline assignment: CDR1 MDHEN and CDR2 SYDVKM. This chain's CDR3 is CASRSRGGEAQYF. In nucleotides, the CDR3 is TGTGCCAGCAGATCTCGAGGGGGGGAGGCCCAGTACTTC.

This clone occurred a few times. The gene calls are TRBV2 and TRBJ2-1, with 10 bases lining up with TRBD2. The CDR3 is 15 residues long. Unmatched junction bases numbered 10, after V lost 10 bases and J lost 4 bases. CDR1 is SNHLY, CDR2 FYNNEI, per germline. CDR3 sequence (DNA): TGTGCCATCCTCCTGACTAGCGGGCCTTACAATGAGCAGTTCTTC. Protein product: CAILLTSGPYNEQFF.

This clone has just one count. The chain uses TRBV15 and TRBJ2-7, with a weak D call TRBD2 (6 bases). V shed 7 bases and J shed 1 base, with 14 bases lying between them. Germline loops: CDR1 LNHNV, CDR2 YYDKDF (reference sequence). The CDR3 runs 14 residues. CDR3 sequence reads: CATKRDWDSYEQYF. In DNA form, the CDR3 reads TGTGCCACCAAGAGGGACTGGGATTCCTACGAGCAGTACTTC.

The V gene is TRBV28, the J gene TRBJ2-7, with D perhaps being TRBD1 or TRBD2 (6 bases each). The CDR3 is 16 amino acids. Germline V gives CDR1 MDHEN, CDR2 SYDVKM. Trimming removed 5 bases from V and 3 bases from J, with 20 bases in between. CDR3 bases: TGTGCCAGCAGTCCAACAGGGAGGCCCGGAAACTACGAGCAGTACTTC. Translated, it gives CASSPTGRPGNYEQYF.

The gene calls are TRBV7-2 and TRBJ2-2, with a possible D match to TRBD2 (6 bases). V lost 0 bases and J 4 bases, leaving 15 bases between the germline ends. There are 17 residues in the CDR3. Germline assignment: CDR1 SGHTA and CDR2 FQGNSA. The CDR3 nucleotides read TGTGCCAGCAGCTTAGCCCCCCCTAGCGCCTCCACCGGGGAGCTGTTTTTT. Translation gives CASSLAPPSASTGELFF.

The genes are TRBV28 and TRBJ1-5; 10 nucleotides align to TRBD1. The CDR3 sequence is 15 residues long. Germline loops: CDR1 MDHEN, CDR2 SYDVKM. The ends lost 6 bases at V and 7 bases at J; junction bases unmatched: 9. CDR3 DNA: TGTGCCAGCAGCCGACCGACAGGGGGCGCCCAGCCCCAGCATTTT. Protein product: CASSRPTGGAQPQHF.

The chain combines TRBV6-1 with TRBJ2-1, with 11 bases matching TRBD2. CDR1 and CDR2 from the germline V gene are MNHNS and SASEGT. The CDR3 is 16 residues long. The junction had 5 bases not matched to a gene; V was cut back by 2 bases and J by 5 bases. CDR3 in amino acids: CASSEWGLAANNEQFF. The CDR3 bases are TGTGCCAGCAGTGAATGGGGACTAGCGGCCAACAATGAGCAGTTCTTC.